This TCR beta chain emerged from a study of breast tumors, draining lymph nodes, adjacent tissues. Samples came from axillary lymph nodes draining the breast cancer. TCRdb redid the calling of the multiplex PCR reads with MiXCR, one entry per CDR3 protein. The profile covers 140,000 to 150,000 distinct CDR3 sequences, with 32% appearing a single time and roughly 2.2% taken by the ten largest. Of note for this clonotype: What it binds is unknown.

Whole-study findings and limits: The data were judged consistent with most tumor T cells coming from lymph node and expanding in tumor. Tumor T cell lymph node origin was a supported hypothesis, not proven. Tumor repertoires ranked between lymph nodes and nontumor tissue in diversity, with V and J gene preferences. Luminal-like breast cancer showed significantly greater tumor-nontumor repertoire similarity than basal-like breast cancer did.

CDR3 length: 17 residues. V shed 7 bases and J 4 bases; nucleotides not matched to a gene: 12. CDR1 and CDR2 from the germline V gene are SGHAT and FQNNGV. The sequence was obtained from a female donor with breast cancer. Some clones in this sample may be carry-over from other donors' samples. This chain joins TRBV11-2 and TRBJ2-6; 8 bases map to TRBD1. The specimen sequenced was axillary lymph node tissue. The DNA for the CDR3 is TGTGCCAGCACCAGACAGGGGAAAACTTCCGGGGCCAACGTCCTGACTTTC. It specifies CASTRQGKTSGANVLTF.